This paragraph covers one T cell receptor beta chain sequence. The antigen is undetermined. The V gene lost 7 bases and the J gene lost 2 bases, with 26 bases spanning the gap. The V gene's germline CDR1 is LNHDA and CDR2 SQIVND (reference sequence). This CDR3 has 18 amino acids. This specimen comes from a study of cytomegalovirus exposure and HLA in healthy donors. Donors likely had unrecorded immune exposures despite being nominally healthy when sampled. PCR employed 60 Vbeta and 13 Jbeta primers. Here immunoSEQ multiplex PCR was the method, and the copy in TCRdb shows in-frame clones only, minus some. Its table records 100,000 to 150,000 clones. Study conclusions and caveats: What a later analysis showed was that several of the most significant clusters appeared linked to common viral pathogens.

The origin of this receptor is a man aged 18 to 30 in good health and CMV-seronegative. Sequenced input: PBMCs. This chain links TRBV19 with TRBJ2-5; D perhaps matches TRBD1 (8 bases). The CDR3 DNA reads as TGTGCCAGTAAAGCGGGACAGGCGCGGTGGCGGGCTCAAGAGACCCAGTACTTC. Amino acids: CASKAGQARWRAQETQYF.